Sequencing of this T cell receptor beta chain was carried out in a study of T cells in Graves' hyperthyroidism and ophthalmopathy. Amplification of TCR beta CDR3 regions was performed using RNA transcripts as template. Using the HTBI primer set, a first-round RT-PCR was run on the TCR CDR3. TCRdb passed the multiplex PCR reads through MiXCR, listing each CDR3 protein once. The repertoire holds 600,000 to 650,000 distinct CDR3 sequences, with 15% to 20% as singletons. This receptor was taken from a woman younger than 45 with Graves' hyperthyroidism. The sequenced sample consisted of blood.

The CDR3 nucleotides are TGTGCCAGCAGACAGGGGGCGGGGGGGACCCAGTACTTC. Translated: CASRQGAGGTQYF. The chain carries TRBV3-1 and TRBJ2-5; weak D call: TRBD1 (9 bases). The germline gives CDR1 LGHDT, CDR2 YNNKEL (reference sequence). This CDR3 is 13 amino acids long. With 6 bases removed from V and 7 bases from J, the gap between germline ends came to 15 bases.